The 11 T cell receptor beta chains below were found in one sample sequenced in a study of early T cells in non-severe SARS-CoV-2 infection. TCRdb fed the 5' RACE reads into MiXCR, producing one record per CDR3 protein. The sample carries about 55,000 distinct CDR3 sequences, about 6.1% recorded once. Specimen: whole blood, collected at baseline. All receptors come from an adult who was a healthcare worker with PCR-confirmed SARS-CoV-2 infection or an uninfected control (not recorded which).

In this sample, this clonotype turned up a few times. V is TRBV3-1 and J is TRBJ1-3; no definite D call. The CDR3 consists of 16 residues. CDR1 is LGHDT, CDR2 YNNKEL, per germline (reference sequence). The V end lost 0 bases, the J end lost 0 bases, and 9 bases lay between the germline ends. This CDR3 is CASSQEGLISGNTIYF. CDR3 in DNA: TGTGCCAGCAGCCAAGAAGGTCTGATCTCTGGAAACACCATATATTTT.

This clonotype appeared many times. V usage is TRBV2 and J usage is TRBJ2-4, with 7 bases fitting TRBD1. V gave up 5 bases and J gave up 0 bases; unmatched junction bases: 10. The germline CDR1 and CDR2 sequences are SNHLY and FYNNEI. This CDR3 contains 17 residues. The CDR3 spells CASSSGQLSLAKNIQYF. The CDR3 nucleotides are TGTGCCAGCAGTTCGGGACAGCTATCACTAGCCAAAAACATTCAGTACTTC.

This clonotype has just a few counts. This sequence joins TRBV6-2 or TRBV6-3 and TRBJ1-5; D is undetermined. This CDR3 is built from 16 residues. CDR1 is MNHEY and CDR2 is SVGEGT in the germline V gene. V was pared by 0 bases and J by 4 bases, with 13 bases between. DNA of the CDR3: TGTGCCAGCAGTTACTCGAGGGCAGGAAGGAATCAGCCCCAGCATTTT. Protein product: CASSYSRAGRNQPQHF.

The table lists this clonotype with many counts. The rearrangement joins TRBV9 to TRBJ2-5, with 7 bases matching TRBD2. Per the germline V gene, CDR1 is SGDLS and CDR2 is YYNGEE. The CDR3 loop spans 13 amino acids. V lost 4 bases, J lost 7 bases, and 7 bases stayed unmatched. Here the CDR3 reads CASSLREGTTQYF. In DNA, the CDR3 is TGTGCCAGCAGCTTGAGGGAGGGGACGACCCAGTACTTC.

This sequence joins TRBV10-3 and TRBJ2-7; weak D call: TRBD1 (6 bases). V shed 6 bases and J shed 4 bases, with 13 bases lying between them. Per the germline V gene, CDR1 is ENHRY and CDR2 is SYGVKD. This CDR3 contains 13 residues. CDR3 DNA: TGTGCCATCAGCCCCGGGACAAAATACGAGCAGTACTTC. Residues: CAISPGTKYEQYF.

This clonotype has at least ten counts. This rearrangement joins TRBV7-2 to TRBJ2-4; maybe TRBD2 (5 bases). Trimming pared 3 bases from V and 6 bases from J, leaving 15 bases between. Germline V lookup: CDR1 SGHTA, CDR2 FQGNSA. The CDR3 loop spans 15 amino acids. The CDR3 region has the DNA TGTGCCAGCAGCTTGGCCCGGGAAATCCCAAACATTCAGTACTTC. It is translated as CASSLAREIPNIQYF.

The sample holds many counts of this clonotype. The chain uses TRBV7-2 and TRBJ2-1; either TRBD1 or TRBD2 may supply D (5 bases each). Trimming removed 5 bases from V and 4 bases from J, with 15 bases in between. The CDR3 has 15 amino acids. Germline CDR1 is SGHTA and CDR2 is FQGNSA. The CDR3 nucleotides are TGTGCCAGCAGCCAGGGAGTTAGCGCGTACAATGAGCAGTTCTTC. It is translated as CASSQGVSAYNEQFF.

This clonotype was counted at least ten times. The CDR3 loop reads CASSALAGSDEQFF. CDR3 nucleotide sequence: TGTGCCAGCAGTGCTCTAGCGGGGTCTGATGAGCAGTTCTTC. The gene calls are TRBV2 and TRBJ2-1; 9 bases are a match to TRBD2. The CDR3 extends over 14 amino acids. Germline CDR1 SNHLY, CDR2 FYNNEI. Trimming cost V 4 bases and J 8 bases; bases outside gene matches: 6. Drawing the rest from reference TRBV2 and TRBJ2-1, the complete variable domain is EPEVTQTPSHQVTQMGQEVILRCVPISNHLYFYWYRQILGQKVEFLVSFYNNEISEKSEIFDDQFSVERPDGSNFTLKIRSTKLEDSAMYFCASSALAGSDEQFFGPGTRLTVL.

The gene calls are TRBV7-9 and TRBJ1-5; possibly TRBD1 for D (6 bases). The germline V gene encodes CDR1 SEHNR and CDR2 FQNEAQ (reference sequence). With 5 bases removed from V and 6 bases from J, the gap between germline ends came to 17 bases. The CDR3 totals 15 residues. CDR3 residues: CASSPTGGSSQPQHF. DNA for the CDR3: TGTGCCAGCAGCCCGACGGGGGGCTCGAGTCAGCCCCAGCATTTT.

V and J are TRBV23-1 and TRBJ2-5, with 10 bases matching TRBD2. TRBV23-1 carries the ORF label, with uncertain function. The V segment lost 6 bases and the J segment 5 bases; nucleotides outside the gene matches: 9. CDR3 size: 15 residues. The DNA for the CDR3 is TGCGCCAGCAGAGCTCAGCGGGGGGGCAGGGAGACCCAGTACTTC. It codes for CASRAQRGGRETQYF.

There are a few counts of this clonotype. The CDR3 protein is CSARKGASYGETQYF. Here the CDR3 DNA reads TGCAGTGCTAGAAAGGGGGCGAGCTATGGAGAGACCCAGTACTTC. The chain employs TRBV20-1 and TRBJ2-5; 7 bases agree with TRBD1. The J segment lost 4 bases and the V segment lost 2 bases, leaving 10 bases of the junction unmatched. Germline assignment: CDR1 DFQATT and CDR2 SNEGSKA (reference sequence). This CDR3 region has 15 residues.